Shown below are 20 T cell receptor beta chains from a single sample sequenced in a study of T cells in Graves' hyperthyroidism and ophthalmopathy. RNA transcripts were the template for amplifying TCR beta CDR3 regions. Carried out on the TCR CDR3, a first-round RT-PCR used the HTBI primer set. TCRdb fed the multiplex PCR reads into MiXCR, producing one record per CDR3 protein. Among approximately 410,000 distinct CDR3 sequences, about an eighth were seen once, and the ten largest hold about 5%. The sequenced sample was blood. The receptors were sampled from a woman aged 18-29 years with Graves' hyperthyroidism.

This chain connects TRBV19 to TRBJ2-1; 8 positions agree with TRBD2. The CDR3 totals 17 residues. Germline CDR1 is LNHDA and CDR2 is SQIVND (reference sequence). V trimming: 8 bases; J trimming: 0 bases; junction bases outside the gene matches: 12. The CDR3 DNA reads TGTGCCAGTTCACTACTAGCGGTAACTAGCTCCTACAATGAGCAGTTCTTC. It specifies CASSLLAVTSSYNEQFF.

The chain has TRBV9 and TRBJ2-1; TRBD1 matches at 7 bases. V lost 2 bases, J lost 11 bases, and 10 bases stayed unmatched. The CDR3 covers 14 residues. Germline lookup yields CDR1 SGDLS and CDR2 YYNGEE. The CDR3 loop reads CASSVLLQGNQQFF. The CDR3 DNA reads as TGTGCCAGCAGCGTCCTCTTACAGGGGAATCAGCAGTTCTTC. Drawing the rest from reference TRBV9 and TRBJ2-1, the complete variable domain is DSGVTQTPKHLITATGQRVTLRCSPRSGDLSVYWYQQSLDQGLQFLIQYYNGEERAKGNILERFSAQQFPDLHSELNLSSLELGDSALYFCASSVLLQGNQQFFGPGTRLTVL.

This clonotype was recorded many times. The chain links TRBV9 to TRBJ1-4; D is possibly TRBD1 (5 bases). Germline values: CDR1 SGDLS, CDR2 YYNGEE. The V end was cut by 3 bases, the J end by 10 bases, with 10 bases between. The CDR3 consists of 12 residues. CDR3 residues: CASSGGDGKLFF. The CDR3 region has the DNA TGTGCCAGCAGCGGGGGGGACGGAAAACTGTTTTTT.

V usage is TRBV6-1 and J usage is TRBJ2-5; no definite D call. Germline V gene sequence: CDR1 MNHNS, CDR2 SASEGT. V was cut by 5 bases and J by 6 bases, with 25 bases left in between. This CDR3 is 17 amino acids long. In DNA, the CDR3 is TGTGCCAGCAGTCAACCAAGGATCGTTGCAGTCATACAGACCCAGTACTTC. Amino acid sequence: CASSQPRIVAVIQTQYF.

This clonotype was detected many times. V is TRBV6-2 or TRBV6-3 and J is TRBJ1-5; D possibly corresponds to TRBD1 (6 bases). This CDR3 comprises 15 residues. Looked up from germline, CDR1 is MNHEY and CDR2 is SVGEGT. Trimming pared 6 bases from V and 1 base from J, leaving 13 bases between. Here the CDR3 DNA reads TGTGCCAGCAGATGGACAGAGTACAGCAATCAGCCCCAGCATTTT. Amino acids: CASRWTEYSNQPQHF.

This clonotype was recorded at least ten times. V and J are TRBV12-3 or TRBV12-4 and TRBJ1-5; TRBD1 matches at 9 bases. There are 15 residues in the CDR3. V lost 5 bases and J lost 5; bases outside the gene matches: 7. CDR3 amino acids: CASSPTGGIHQPQHF. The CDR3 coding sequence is TGTGCCAGCAGTCCGACAGGGGGGATACATCAGCCCCAGCATTTT.

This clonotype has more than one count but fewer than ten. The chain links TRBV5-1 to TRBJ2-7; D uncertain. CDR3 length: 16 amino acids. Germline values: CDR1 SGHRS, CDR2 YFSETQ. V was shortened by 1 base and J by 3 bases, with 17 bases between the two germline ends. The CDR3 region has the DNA TGCGCCAGCAGCTTGAACGGCCTAGGGATCGACTACGAGCAGTACTTC. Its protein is CASSLNGLGIDYEQYF.

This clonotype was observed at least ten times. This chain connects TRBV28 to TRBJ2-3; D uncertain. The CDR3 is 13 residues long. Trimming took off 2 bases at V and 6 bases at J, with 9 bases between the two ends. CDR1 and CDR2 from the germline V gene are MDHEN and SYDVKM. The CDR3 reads CASSLGPFDTQYF. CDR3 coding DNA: TGTGCCAGCAGTTTAGGGCCGTTCGATACGCAGTATTTT.

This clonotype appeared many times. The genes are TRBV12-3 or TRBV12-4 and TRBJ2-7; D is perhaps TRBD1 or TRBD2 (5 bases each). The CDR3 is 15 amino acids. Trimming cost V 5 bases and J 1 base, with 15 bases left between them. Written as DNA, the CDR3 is TGTGCCAGCAGTCCCACGGGACCGCCTTCCTACGAGCAGTACTTC. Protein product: CASSPTGPPSYEQYF.

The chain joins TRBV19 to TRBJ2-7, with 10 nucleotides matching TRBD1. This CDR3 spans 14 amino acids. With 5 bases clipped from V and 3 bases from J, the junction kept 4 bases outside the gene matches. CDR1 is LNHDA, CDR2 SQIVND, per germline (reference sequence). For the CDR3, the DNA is TGTGCCAGTAGTTCAGGGGACAGGGGCTACGAGCAGTACTTC. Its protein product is CASSSGDRGYEQYF.

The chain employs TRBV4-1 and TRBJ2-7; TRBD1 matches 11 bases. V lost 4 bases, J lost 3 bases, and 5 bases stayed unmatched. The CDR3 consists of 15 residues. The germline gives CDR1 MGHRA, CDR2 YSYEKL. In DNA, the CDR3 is TGCGCCAGCAGCCCCGGGGGGACAGGGGGCTACGAGCAGTACTTC. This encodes CASSPGGTGGYEQYF.

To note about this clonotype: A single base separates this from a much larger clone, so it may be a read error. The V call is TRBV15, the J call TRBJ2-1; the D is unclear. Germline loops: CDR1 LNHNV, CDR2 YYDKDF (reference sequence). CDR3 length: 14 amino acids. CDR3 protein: CATSDPKVYKEQFF. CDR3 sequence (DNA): TGTGCCACCTCGGACCCCAAGGTCTACAAAGAGCAGTTCTTC.

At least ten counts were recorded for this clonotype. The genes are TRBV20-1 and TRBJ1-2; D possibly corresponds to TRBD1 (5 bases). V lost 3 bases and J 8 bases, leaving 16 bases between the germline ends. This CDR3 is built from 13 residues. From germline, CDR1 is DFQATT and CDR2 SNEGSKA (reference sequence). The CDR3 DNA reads TGCAGTGCTAGTACCGGGACTTGGGTAGGCTACACCTTC. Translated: CSASTGTWVGYTF.

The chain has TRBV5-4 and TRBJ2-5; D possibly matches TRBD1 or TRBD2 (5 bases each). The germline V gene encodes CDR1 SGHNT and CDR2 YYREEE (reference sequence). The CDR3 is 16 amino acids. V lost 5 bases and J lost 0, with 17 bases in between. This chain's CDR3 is CASSTTPGAYQETQYF. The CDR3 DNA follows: TGTGCCAGCAGTACTACCCCCGGGGCGTACCAAGAGACCCAGTACTTC. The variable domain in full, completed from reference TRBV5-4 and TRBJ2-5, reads ETGVTQSPTHLIKTRGQQVTLRCSSQSGHNTVSWYQQALGQGPQFIFQYYREEENGRGNFPPRFSGLQFPNYSSELNVNALELDDSALYLCASSTTPGAYQETQYFGPGTRLLVL.

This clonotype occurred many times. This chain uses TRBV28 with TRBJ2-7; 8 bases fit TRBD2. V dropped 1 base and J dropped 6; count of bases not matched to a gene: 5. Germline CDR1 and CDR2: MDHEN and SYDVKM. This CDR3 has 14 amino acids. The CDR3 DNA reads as TGTGCCAGCAGTTTATCGGGAGGGCCCATCGAGCAGTACTTC. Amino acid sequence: CASSLSGGPIEQYF. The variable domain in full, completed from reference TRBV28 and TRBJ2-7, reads DVKVTQSSRYLVKRTGEKVFLECVQDMDHENMFWYRQDPGLGLRLIYFSYDVKMKEKGDIPEGYSVSREKKERFSLILESASTNQTSMYLCASSLSGGPIEQYFGPGTRLTVT.

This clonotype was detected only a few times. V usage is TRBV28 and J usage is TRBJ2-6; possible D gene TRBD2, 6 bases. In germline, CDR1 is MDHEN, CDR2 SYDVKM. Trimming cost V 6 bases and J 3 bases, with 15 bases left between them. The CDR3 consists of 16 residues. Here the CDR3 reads CASSFLGGDGANVLTF. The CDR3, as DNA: TGTGCCAGCAGCTTCCTGGGGGGAGATGGGGCCAACGTCCTGACTTTC.

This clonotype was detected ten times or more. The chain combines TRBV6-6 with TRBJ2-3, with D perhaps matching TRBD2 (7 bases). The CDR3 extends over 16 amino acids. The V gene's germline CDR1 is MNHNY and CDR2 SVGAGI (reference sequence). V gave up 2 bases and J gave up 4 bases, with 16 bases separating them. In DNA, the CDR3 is TGTGCCAGCAGTTACGATGACGGGGGGCGGCCAGATACGCAGTATTTT. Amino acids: CASSYDDGGRPDTQYF.

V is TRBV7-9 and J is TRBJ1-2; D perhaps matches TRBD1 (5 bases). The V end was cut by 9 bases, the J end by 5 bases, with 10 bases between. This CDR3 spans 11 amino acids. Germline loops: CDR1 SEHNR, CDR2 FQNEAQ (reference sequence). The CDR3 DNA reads TGTGCCAGTTGGGACGGATATGGCTACACCTTC. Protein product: CASWDGYGYTF.

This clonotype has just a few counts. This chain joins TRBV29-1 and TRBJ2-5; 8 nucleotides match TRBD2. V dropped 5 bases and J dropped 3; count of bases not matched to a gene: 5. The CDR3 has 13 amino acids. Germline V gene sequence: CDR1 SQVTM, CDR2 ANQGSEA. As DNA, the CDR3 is TGCAGCGTTAAAGGACTAGCAAAAGAGACCCAGTACTTC. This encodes CSVKGLAKETQYF.

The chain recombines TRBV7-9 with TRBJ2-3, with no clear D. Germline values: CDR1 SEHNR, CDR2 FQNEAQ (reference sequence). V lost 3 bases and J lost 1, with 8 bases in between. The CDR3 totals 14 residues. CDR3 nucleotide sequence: TGTGCCAGCAGCTTGCAGACCCGCACAGATACGCAGTATTTT. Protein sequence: CASSLQTRTDTQYF.